A single sample is the source of the 16 T cell receptor beta chains below, sequenced in a study of cytotoxic CD8 clonotypes in ibrutinib-treated CLL. Sequenced by immunoSEQ multiplex PCR; TCRdb stores in-frame clones only, minus some. The sample includes 30,000 to 50,000 clones, around 67% of them seen just once. The sample in question was PBMCs, obtained at disease progression, from a patient treated with ibrutinib. These receptor sequences come from a human donor with chronic lymphocytic leukemia.

The V and J genes are TRBV6-5 and TRBJ1-5, with D perhaps TRBD1 (5 bases). The V and J ends lost 9 bases and 6 bases respectively, with 18 bases between them. The CDR3 loop spans 14 amino acids. Germline V gene data show CDR1 as MNHEY and CDR2 as SVGAGI. CDR3 nucleotides: TGTGCCAGGACAGAAATTGTAGTCGGTCAGCCCCAGCATTTT. This sequence encodes CARTEIVVGQPQHF.

The rearrangement uses TRBV10-3 and TRBJ1-1; TRBD1 matches 7 bases. Germline lookup yields CDR1 ENHRY and CDR2 SYGVKD. This CDR3 has 15 amino acids. V lost 3 bases to trimming and J lost 5 bases; unmatched junction nucleotides: 9. The CDR3 bases are TGTGCCATCAGTGATTGGAAGGGGGCGGTGACTGAAGCTTTCTTT. Translated: CAISDWKGAVTEAFF.

This clone was seen a handful of times. V and J are TRBV5-1 and TRBJ2-3; 7 bases fit TRBD2. V lost 4 bases and J lost 1; bases outside the gene matches: 9. Germline CDR1 reads SGHRS; CDR2 reads YFSETQ. This CDR3 has 16 amino acids. CDR3 coding DNA: TGCGCCAGCAGCCCCTCCCCCAGCGGGGGCACAGATACGCAGTATTTT. It encodes CASSPSPSGGTDTQYF.

V and J are TRBV7-9 and TRBJ2-7; 7 nucleotides match TRBD1. Germline-derived CDR1 and CDR2 are SEHNR and FQNEAQ (reference sequence). V was clipped by 7 bases and J by 6 bases; unmatched bases: 3. CDR3 size: 11 residues. CDR3 sequence: CASITGVEQYF. CDR3 bases: TGTGCCAGCATCACAGGGGTCGAGCAGTACTTC.

The CDR3 bases are TGTGCCAGCAGCTTATCCGGGAGAACAGATACGCAGTATTTT. Translating it yields CASSLSGRTDTQYF. This chain joins TRBV11-2 and TRBJ2-3, with D perhaps TRBD2 (6 bases). V gave up 2 bases and J gave up 3 bases, with 9 bases separating them. Germline CDR1 and CDR2: SGHAT and FQNNGV. The CDR3 has 14 residues.

The chain links TRBV27 to TRBJ2-7; D is possibly TRBD1 (5 bases). V was clipped by 8 bases and J by 2 bases, with 16 bases between them. The CDR3 loop spans 14 amino acids. The germline CDR1 and CDR2 sequences are MNHEY and SMNVEV (reference sequence). This CDR3 reads CASSVAVGPYEQYF. CDR3 nucleotides: TGTGCCAGCTCTGTTGCGGTGGGGCCCTACGAGCAGTACTTC.

The rearrangement links TRBV11-3 to TRBJ1-4; a possible D gene is TRBD1 (5 bases). Germline assignment: CDR1 SGHNT and CDR2 YENEEA. The V and J ends lost 2 bases and 7 bases respectively, with 11 bases between them. The CDR3 has 14 residues. The CDR3 sequence is CASSLRGLGEKLFF. The CDR3 nucleotides read TGTGCCAGCAGCTTAAGGGGTCTTGGTGAAAAACTGTTTTTT.

The chain combines TRBV5-1 with TRBJ2-2; D unresolved. V lost 0 bases and J 3 bases, leaving 3 bases between the germline ends. CDR1 and CDR2 (germline): SGHRS, YFSETQ. This CDR3 has 13 residues. The CDR3 DNA is TGCGCCAGCAGCTTGGTTGACACCGGGGAGCTGTTTTTT. Its translation is CASSLVDTGELFF.

V usage is TRBV27 and J usage is TRBJ2-7; 13 nucleotides match TRBD2. J gave up 3 bases and V 4 bases, and 6 bases lay outside the gene matches. This CDR3 comprises 16 residues. The germline gives CDR1 MNHEY, CDR2 SMNVEV (reference sequence). As DNA, the CDR3 is TGTGCCAGCAGTTCCCCTACTAGCGGGAGGGTCTACGAGCAGTACTTC. This encodes CASSSPTSGRVYEQYF.

The chain combines TRBV7-3 with TRBJ2-1, with D possibly matching TRBD2 (6 bases). Trimming took off 2 bases at V and 1 base at J, with 9 bases between the two ends. The CDR3 runs to 15 residues. Germline CDR1 reads SGHTA; CDR2 reads FQGTGA. Here the CDR3 DNA reads TGTGCCAGCAGCTTATCTGCGGGGTCCTACAATGAGCAGTTCTTC. Translated: CASSLSAGSYNEQFF. Filled out from reference TRBV7-3 and TRBJ2-1, the complete variable domain reads GAGVSQTPSNKVTEKGKYVELRCDPISGHTALYWYRQSLGQGPEFLIYFQGTGAADDSGLPNDRFFAVRPEGSVSTLKIQRTERGDSAVYLCASSLSAGSYNEQFFGPGTRLTVL.

This clone was picked up a small number of times. This chain links TRBV12-2 with TRBJ2-3; the D segment call TRBD2 is taken from the table without a DNA check. TRBV12-2 is noted as a pseudogene. The length of the CDR3 is 14 residues. In DNA, the CDR3 is TGTGCAAGTCGCCTACGACTGTGCACAGATACGCAGTATTTT. Its protein is CASRLRLCTDTQYF.

Written as DNA, the CDR3 is TGTGCCAGCAGCTTAGCGTGGACAGCTAGCTCCTACGAGCAGTACTTC. Its protein is CASSLAWTASSYEQYF. The chain uses TRBV7-2 and TRBJ2-7; D perhaps matches TRBD1 (6 bases). The CDR3 loop spans 16 amino acids. In germline, CDR1 is SGHTA, CDR2 FQGNSA. V lost 0 bases, J lost 0 bases, and 12 bases lay in between.

There are a few counts of this clone. The V call is TRBV7-2, the J call TRBJ2-7, with D uncertain. The V end lost 4 bases, the J end lost 1 base, and 11 bases lay between the germline ends. The germline V gene encodes CDR1 SGHTA and CDR2 FQGNSA. The CDR3 is 14 residues long. CDR3 bases: TGTGCCAGCAGCTCAGGAGTTCTTTCCTACGAGCAGTACTTC. The encoded protein is CASSSGVLSYEQYF.

J is TRBJ2-5 and V is TRBV18; TRBD2 matches at 7 bases. Per the germline V gene, CDR1 is KGHSH and CDR2 is LQKENI. The V gene end was trimmed by 3 bases and the J gene end by 5 bases; junction bases not matched to a gene: 6. This CDR3 contains 14 residues. DNA for the CDR3: TGTGCCAGCTCACCGGCGGGAGTAGGGGAGACCCAGTACTTC. This gives the protein CASSPAGVGETQYF.

The chain carries TRBV29-1 and TRBJ1-1; 8 nucleotides line up with TRBD1. The CDR3 extends over 15 amino acids. Germline CDR1 SQVTM, CDR2 ANQGSEA. V shed 4 bases, J shed 1 base, and the junction held 8 bases outside the gene matches. CDR3 sequence reads: CSVVKAGGRNTEAFF. DNA for the CDR3: TGCAGCGTTGTTAAGGCAGGGGGCAGGAACACTGAAGCTTTCTTT.

This sequence joins TRBV5-6 and TRBJ2-1; D unclear. Germline CDR1 reads SGHDT; CDR2 reads YYEEEE. The CDR3 has 14 amino acids. Trimming left V 4 bases short and J 7 bases short, with 15 bases between. The CDR3 reads CASSPAQRSNEQFF. The CDR3, as DNA: TGTGCCAGCAGCCCGGCCCAACGTTCGAATGAGCAGTTCTTC.